This TCR delta chain came from a study of γδ T cells in repeated Plasmodium falciparum infection. Across the whole study: Malian children with intense seasonal malaria exposure were compared with matched Australian children. Timepoints: baseline, immediately before selected infections, and 21 days after every infection. Some Malian samples span acute malaria episodes; others come from no-transmission periods.

Notes on the study in general: Over time and infection, Vgamma9/Vdelta2+ repertoires remained highly stable and polyclonal.

This CDR3 is built from 16 residues. V was trimmed by 8 bases and J by 9 bases, leaving 30 bases between them. Germline CDR1 is GEAIGNYY and CDR2 is EKD. TCRdb made new clone calls on the multiplex PCR reads using CATT. The sample holds 85,000 to 100,000 delta-chain clones; 0.95% to 1% are singletons and the top ten take more than 9%. About this clone: Its antigen is not identified. A single base is all that separates this from a far larger clone, so a read error is likely. Within the sample, other DNA sequences also encode this same CDR3.

Flow sorting of PBMC yielded separate Vgamma9/Vdelta2+ and Vdelta2-negative gammadelta T cell populations for bulk repertoire analysis. Sequenced: gamma-delta T cells from blood. The clonotype comes from a pool of human donors (malaria-infected and uninfected, not separated). V usage is TRDV2 and J usage is TRDJ1; a possible D gene is TRDD3 (6 bases). The J gene, left out of TCRdb, was set here by checking the DNA against germline. CDR3 sequence: CASPLNVLGDILELIF. The DNA for the CDR3 is TGTGCCTCTCCCCTCAACGTACTGGGAGATATATTGGAACTCATCTTT.